Listed here are 25 T cell receptor beta chains from one sample, sequenced in a study of CD8+ T cells in alopecia areata. Described treatment: oral pan-JAK inhibitor, 5-10 mg twice daily. Sequencing relied on a cDNA template that was reverse transcribed from extracted RNA. TCRdb keeps only in-frame clones here, not all; method: immunoSEQ multiplex PCR. The table shows approximately 210,000 clones, with about three fifths occurring only once. Sample: CD4+ T cells sorted from blood, taken between weeks 47 and 50, from a patient treated with tofacitinib. All receptors come from a human donor with alopecia areata.

With respect to this clone: The sample carries other DNA sequences with the same CDR3. The gene calls are TRBV30 and TRBJ1-1; D gene uncertain. Germline values: CDR1 GTSNPN, CDR2 SVGIG (reference sequence). V was cut by 0 bases and J by 1 base, with 6 bases left in between. The CDR3 is made up of 13 amino acids. CDR3 nucleotide sequence: TGTGCCTGGAGTGTACAACGGAACACTGAAGCTTTCTTT. It translates to CAWSVQRNTEAFF.

The chain has TRBV14 and TRBJ1-1; D remains ambiguous. Germline V lookup: CDR1 SGHDN, CDR2 FVKESK. The CDR3 length is 13 residues. Trimming removed 2 bases at V and 9 bases at J, with 13 bases between. In nucleotides, the CDR3 is TGTGCCAGCAGCCAATCTCGGGGAACTAAAGCTTTCTTT. Its protein is CASSQSRGTKAFF.

The chain joins TRBV29-1 to TRBJ2-3, with a tentative D call TRBD1 (6 bases). Trimming took 6 bases from V and 3 from J, leaving 16 bases between them. This CDR3 region has 14 residues. The germline CDR1 and CDR2 sequences are SQVTM and ANQGSEA. The CDR3 reads CSVLSGGGTDTQYF. In DNA form, the CDR3 reads TGCAGCGTCCTCTCTGGGGGCGGAACAGATACGCAGTATTTT.

The gene calls are TRBV25-1 and TRBJ1-6; D gene uncertain. The germline CDR1 and CDR2 sequences are MGHDK and SYGVNS. V lost 3 bases and J 8 bases, leaving 11 bases between the germline ends. This CDR3 is built from 14 residues. CDR3 amino acids: CASSESAWYSPLHF. The CDR3, as DNA: TGTGCCAGCAGTGAGTCGGCGTGGTATTCACCCCTCCACTTT.

The J gene is TRBJ2-7, the V gene TRBV6-5, with D possibly TRBD2 on 5 matching bases. The CDR3 spans 13 residues. The V end was cut by 6 bases, the J end by 4 bases, with 13 bases between. Germline loops: CDR1 MNHEY, CDR2 SVGAGI. The CDR3 here is CASSTGLGYEQYF. CDR3 bases: TGTGCCAGCAGCACCGGACTGGGTTACGAGCAGTACTTC.

Remarks on this clone: Relative to the germline gene, one junction end is altered; a read error may explain this. The genes are TRBV2 and TRBJ1-1; D perhaps matches TRBD1 (6 bases). The length of the CDR3 is 15 residues. Per germline, CDR1 SNHLY and CDR2 FYNNEI. The CDR3 loop is CASSEDPGADTEAFF. CDR3 bases: TGTGCCAGCAGCGAAGACCCGGGGGCTGACACTGAAGCTTTCTTT.

This clone came up a few times. This chain uses TRBV7-3 with TRBJ1-2; TRBD1 matches 8 bases. Germline CDR1 SGHTA, CDR2 FQGTGA. The J segment lost 7 bases and the V segment lost 2 bases, leaving 9 bases of the junction unmatched. The CDR3 consists of 15 residues. The CDR3: CASSLDPAGQGGYTF. The CDR3 DNA follows: TGTGCCAGCAGCTTAGATCCCGCCGGACAGGGTGGCTACACCTTC.

This CDR3 is CASSDRPDGIRGYTF. CDR3 in DNA: TGTGCCAGCAGCGATAGACCCGACGGGATACGGGGCTACACCTTC. The chain is built from TRBV25-1 and TRBJ1-2, with D unresolved. Trimming stripped 6 bases from V and 8 bases from J, with 22 bases between. Germline V gene sequence: CDR1 MGHDK, CDR2 SYGVNS. The CDR3 is 15 residues long.

The chain joins TRBV7-3 to TRBJ2-1; 12 nucleotides align to TRBD1. The trim removed 5 bases at V and 7 bases at J, leaving 3 bases unmatched. Per the germline V gene, CDR1 is SGHTA and CDR2 is FQGTGA. This CDR3 is built from 14 residues. CDR3 protein: CASSPGQGANEQFF. The DNA of the CDR3 is TGTGCCAGCAGCCCGGGACAGGGGGCGAATGAGCAGTTCTTC.

As to this clone: A much larger clone differs from this one at a single base, so this may be a read error. Other DNA sequences within the sample encode an identical CDR3. The chain has TRBV5-1 and TRBJ2-5; D unclear. V lost 2 bases and J 3 bases, leaving 2 bases between the germline ends. Germline V gene lookup returns CDR1 SGHRS and CDR2 YFSETQ. This CDR3 is built from 11 residues. CDR3 loop: CASSLEETQYF. The CDR3 nucleotides read TGCGCCAGCAGCTTAGAAGAGACCCAGTACTTC.

The rearrangement uses TRBV7-2 and TRBJ1-5; D is unclear. The CDR3 covers 15 residues. V dropped 1 base and J dropped 7 bases, with 14 bases sitting between them. Germline CDR1 reads SGHTA; CDR2 reads FQGNSA. The CDR3 DNA follows: TGTGCCAGCAGCTTAGGTTCGGCAGGTTCCCAGCCCCAGCATTTT. Its protein product is CASSLGSAGSQPQHF.

The table lists this clone with a count of one. The J gene is TRBJ1-1, the V gene TRBV27; maybe TRBD1 (5 bases). The germline CDR1 and CDR2 sequences are MNHEY and SMNVEV (reference sequence). V was clipped by 10 bases and J by 2 bases, with 17 bases between them. CDR3 length equals 14 residues. The CDR3: CATQGSGPNTEAFF. The DNA of the CDR3 is TGTGCCACTCAGGGATCAGGGCCCAACACTGAAGCTTTCTTT.

The chain links TRBV5-1 to TRBJ2-2; D gene unclear. V gave up 0 bases and J gave up 0 bases, with 6 bases separating them. This CDR3 has 15 amino acids. Germline V gene data show CDR1 as SGHRS and CDR2 as YFSETQ. This chain's CDR3 is CASSLGLANTGELFF. CDR3 nucleotides: TGCGCCAGCAGCTTGGGTCTCGCGAACACCGGGGAGCTGTTTTTT.

The CDR3 region has the DNA TGCAGCGCCGTACTTGGGACTCGCGAGCAGTACTTC. Translating gives CSAVLGTREQYF. The V call is TRBV29-1, the J call TRBJ2-7; the D gene is possibly TRBD2 (6 bases). The CDR3 is 12 amino acids. The V end lost 7 bases, the J end lost 6 bases, and 16 bases lay between the germline ends. CDR1 is SQVTM, CDR2 ANQGSEA, per germline.

In the case of this clone: Other DNA sequences in this sample translate to the same CDR3. The CDR3 loop is CSVRKNTEAFF. DNA of the CDR3: TGCAGCGTTCGGAAGAACACTGAAGCTTTCTTT. The chain uses TRBV29-1 and TRBJ1-1; D is uncertain. The CDR3 is 11 amino acids. Trimming took off 5 bases at V and 1 base at J, with 5 bases between the two ends. Germline loops: CDR1 SQVTM, CDR2 ANQGSEA.

The table lists this clone with a few counts. The gene calls are TRBV18 and TRBJ1-1; 7 positions agree with TRBD1. Per germline, CDR1 KGHSH and CDR2 LQKENI. The CDR3 extends over 17 amino acids. J gave up 4 bases and V 3 bases, and 14 bases lay outside the gene matches. The CDR3 sequence is CASSPGSRQGHGTEAFF. DNA for the CDR3: TGTGCCAGCTCACCGGGCTCCCGACAGGGCCATGGCACTGAAGCTTTCTTT.

The J gene is TRBJ2-2, the V gene TRBV30; D gene uncertain. CDR3 length: 13 amino acids. V lost 1 base, J lost 1 base, and 4 bases lay in between. The V gene's germline CDR1 is GTSNPN and CDR2 SVGIG (reference sequence). The CDR3 coding sequence is TGTGCCTGGAGTGGTAGGAACACCGGGGAGCTGTTTTTT. Translating it yields CAWSGRNTGELFF.

This clone was seen repeatedly, ten times or more. The rearrangement uses TRBV10-2 and TRBJ2-1, with a tentative D call TRBD1 (6 bases). V lost 5 bases to trimming and J lost 0 bases, with 11 bases between them. Germline V gene data show CDR1 as WSHSY and CDR2 as SAAADI. The CDR3 runs 15 residues. The CDR3 loop is CASSYRVSSYNEQFF. In DNA, the CDR3 is TGCGCCAGCAGTTACAGGGTTAGCTCCTACAATGAGCAGTTCTTC.

V usage is TRBV5-1 and J usage is TRBJ2-5, with 9 bases identical to TRBD1. The germline CDR1 and CDR2 sequences are SGHRS and YFSETQ. Unmatched junction bases numbered 5, after V lost 6 bases and J lost 2 bases. The CDR3 length is 14 residues. CDR3 nucleotides: TGCGCCAGCACCCCGGGACAGGGACAAGAGACCCAGTACTTC. Protein: CASTPGQGQETQYF.

The rearrangement joins TRBV10-3 to TRBJ2-7; 13 positions agree with TRBD2. CDR1 and CDR2 (germline): ENHRY, SYGVKD. Trimming cost V 6 bases and J 7 bases; bases outside gene matches: 6. The CDR3 has 14 residues. The CDR3 region is CAISLLAGGPEQYF. DNA for the CDR3: TGTGCCATCAGCTTACTAGCGGGGGGGCCGGAGCAGTACTTC.

J is TRBJ1-1 and V is TRBV30; D not certain. Germline values: CDR1 GTSNPN, CDR2 SVGIG (reference sequence). The CDR3 sequence is 13 residues long. V gave up 0 bases and J gave up 4 bases, with 9 bases separating them. The CDR3 protein is CAWSVAVSTEAFF. CDR3 DNA sequence: TGTGCCTGGAGTGTGGCAGTTTCCACTGAAGCTTTCTTT.

The chain is built from TRBV29-1 and TRBJ1-1, with D maybe TRBD1 (5 bases). Trimming took off 3 bases at V and 1 base at J, with 9 bases between the two ends. The CDR3 extends over 13 amino acids. CDR1 and CDR2 (germline): SQVTM, ANQGSEA. The CDR3 DNA is TGCAGCGTTGACGGGGGAGGGAACACTGAAGCTTTCTTT. This translates into CSVDGGGNTEAFF.

The chain uses TRBV30 and TRBJ1-5; tentatively, D is TRBD1 (6 bases). The CDR3 is 15 amino acids. V gave up 1 base and J gave up 7 bases, with 17 bases separating them. Germline CDR1 and CDR2: GTSNPN and SVGIG (reference sequence). In DNA form, the CDR3 reads TGTGCCTGGAGTGGTCAGACAGGATCGGGGCAGCCCCAGCATTTT. This sequence encodes CAWSGQTGSGQPQHF.

The J gene is TRBJ2-7, the V gene TRBV28, with D unresolved. Trimming removed 3 bases at V and 6 bases at J, with 9 bases between. This CDR3 region has 12 residues. Looked up from germline, CDR1 is MDHEN and CDR2 is SYDVKM. CDR3 sequence reads: CASSLSLGEQYF. The CDR3 DNA reads as TGTGCCAGCAGTTTGTCTCTGGGCGAGCAGTACTTC.

The V and J genes are TRBV28 and TRBJ2-7; no clear D. The germline gives CDR1 MDHEN, CDR2 SYDVKM. Between the trimmed V and J ends, which lost 3 bases and 2 bases, there was a span of 8 bases. This CDR3 is 13 amino acids long. The CDR3 sequence is CASSFSVPYEQYF. The DNA for the CDR3 is TGTGCCAGCAGTTTTTCCGTCCCCTACGAGCAGTACTTC.